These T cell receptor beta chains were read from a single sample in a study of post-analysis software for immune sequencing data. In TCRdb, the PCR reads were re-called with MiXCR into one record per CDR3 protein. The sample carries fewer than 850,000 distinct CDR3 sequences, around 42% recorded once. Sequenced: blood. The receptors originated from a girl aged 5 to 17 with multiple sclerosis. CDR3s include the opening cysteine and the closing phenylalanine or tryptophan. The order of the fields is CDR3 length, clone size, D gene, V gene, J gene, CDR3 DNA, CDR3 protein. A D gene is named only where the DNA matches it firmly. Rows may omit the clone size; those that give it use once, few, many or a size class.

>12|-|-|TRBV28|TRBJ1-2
TGTGCCAGCTATGAAGCTAACTATGGCTACACCTTC
CASYEANYGYTF
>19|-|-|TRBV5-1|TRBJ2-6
TGCGCCAGCAGCTTTTTCCCGGGGAGGTCCAACTCTGGGGCCAACGTCCTGACTTTC
CASSFFPGRSNSGANVLTF
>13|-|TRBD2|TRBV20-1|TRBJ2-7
TGCAGTGCTATAGGACTAGCAAGCCACGAGCAGTACTTC
CSAIGLASHEQYF
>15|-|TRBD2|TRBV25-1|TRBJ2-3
TGTGCCAGCGGGGGACTAGCGGGAGGATTAGATACGCAGTATTTT
CASGGLAGGLDTQYF
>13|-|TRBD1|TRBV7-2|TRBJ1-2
TGTGCCAGCAGCGAACAGGGGGCAGGCGGCTACACCTTC
CASSEQGAGGYTF
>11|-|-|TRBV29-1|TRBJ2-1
TGCGGCGTTGAGGAGGGATCGGAGCAGTTCTTC
CGVEEGSEQFF
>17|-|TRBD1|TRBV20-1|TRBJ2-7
TGCAGTGCGTCCGGAGACAGGGCCCTACCCCCTTCCTACGAGCAGTACTTC
CSASGDRALPPSYEQYF
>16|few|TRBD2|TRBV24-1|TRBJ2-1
TGTGCCACCAGTGATTTTGCTAGCGGGGAGATCGATGAGCAGTTCTTC
CATSDFASGEIDEQFF
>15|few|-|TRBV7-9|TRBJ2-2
TGTGCCAGCAGCTTAGCGTTGGGCCTCACCGGGGAGCTGTTTTTT
CASSLALGLTGELFF
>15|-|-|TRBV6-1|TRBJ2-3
TGTGCCAGCCTTTGGTCGGCGGGTGGCACAGATACGCAGTATTTT
CASLWSAGGTDTQYF
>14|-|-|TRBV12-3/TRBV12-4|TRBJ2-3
TGTGCCAGCAGGGAGAACGTGAGGGCGGATACGCAGTATTTT
CASRENVRADTQYF
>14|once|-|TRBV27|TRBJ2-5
TGTGCCAGCAGCTTAGTAAACCGGGGGGAGACCCAGTACTTC
CASSLVNRGETQYF
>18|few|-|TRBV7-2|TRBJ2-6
TGTGCCAGCAGCTTAGTAGAAACATGGGGTGCAGGGGCCAACGTCCTGACTTTC
CASSLVETWGAGANVLTF
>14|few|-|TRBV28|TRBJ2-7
TGTGCCAGCAGTTCCCCCGGGACACAATACGAGCAGTACTTC
CASSSPGTQYEQYF
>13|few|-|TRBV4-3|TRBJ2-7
TGCGCCAGCAGCCAAGTTGGTAGCCACGAGCAGTACTTC
CASSQVGSHEQYF
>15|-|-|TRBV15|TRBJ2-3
TGTGCCACCAGCAAAGGGCTAGCCGGGACAGATACGCAGTATTTT
CATSKGLAGTDTQYF
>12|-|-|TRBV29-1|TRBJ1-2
TGCAGCGTTGAAGATCGGGCGGATGGCTACACCTTC
CSVEDRADGYTF
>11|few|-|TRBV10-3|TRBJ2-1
TGTGCCATCGGGGCATCCAATGAGCAGTTCTTC
CAIGASNEQFF
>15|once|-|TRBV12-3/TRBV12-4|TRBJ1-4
TGTGCCAGCAGTTTCTTGGACCCCTCTAATGAAAAACTGTTTTTT
CASSFLDPSNEKLFF
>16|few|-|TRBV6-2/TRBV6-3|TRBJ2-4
TGTGCCAGCAGGAGAGGGGGAGTGGGGGCCAAAAACATTCAGTACTTC
CASRRGGVGAKNIQYF
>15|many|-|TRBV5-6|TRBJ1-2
TGTGCCAGCAGCACCCCGGGAAGAACTAACTATGGCTACACCTTC
CASSTPGRTNYGYTF
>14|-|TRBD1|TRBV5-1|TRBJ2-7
TGCGCCAGCAGGACAGGGGCCTCCGGCGGCGAGCAGTACTTC
CASRTGASGGEQYF
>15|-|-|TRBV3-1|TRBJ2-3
TGTGCCAGCAGCCAAGATTTCGCTACACTGGATACGCAGTATTTT
CASSQDFATLDTQYF
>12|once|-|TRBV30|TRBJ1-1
TGTGCCTGGAAACAGCCGAACACTGAAGCTTTCTTT
CAWKQPNTEAFF
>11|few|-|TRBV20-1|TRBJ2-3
TGCAGTGCTAGCTTCACAGATACGCAGTATTTT
CSASFTDTQYF
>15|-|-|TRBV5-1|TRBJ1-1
TGCGCCAGCAGTTCGGACGGGACTAGCTTTGATGAAGCTTTCTTT
CASSSDGTSFDEAFF
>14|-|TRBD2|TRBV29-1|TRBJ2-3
TGCAGCGTTGATACTAGCGGGAGGGGTGTTACGCAGTATTTT
CSVDTSGRGVTQYF
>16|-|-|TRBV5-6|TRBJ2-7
TGTGCCAGCAGCTTCATCACCGCGGGTATGGTCTACGAGCAGTACTTC
CASSFITAGMVYEQYF
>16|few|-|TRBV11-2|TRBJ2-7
TGTGCCAGCAGCTTAGATCGCCCCGACGGGACCTACGAGCAGTACTTC
CASSLDRPDGTYEQYF
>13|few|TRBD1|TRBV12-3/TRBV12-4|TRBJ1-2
TGTGCCAGCAGTTTTGGACAGGTGGATGGCTACACCTTC
CASSFGQVDGYTF
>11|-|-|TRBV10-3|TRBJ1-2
TGTGCCATCAGTGAAGCCGGTGGCTACACCTTC
CAISEAGGYTF